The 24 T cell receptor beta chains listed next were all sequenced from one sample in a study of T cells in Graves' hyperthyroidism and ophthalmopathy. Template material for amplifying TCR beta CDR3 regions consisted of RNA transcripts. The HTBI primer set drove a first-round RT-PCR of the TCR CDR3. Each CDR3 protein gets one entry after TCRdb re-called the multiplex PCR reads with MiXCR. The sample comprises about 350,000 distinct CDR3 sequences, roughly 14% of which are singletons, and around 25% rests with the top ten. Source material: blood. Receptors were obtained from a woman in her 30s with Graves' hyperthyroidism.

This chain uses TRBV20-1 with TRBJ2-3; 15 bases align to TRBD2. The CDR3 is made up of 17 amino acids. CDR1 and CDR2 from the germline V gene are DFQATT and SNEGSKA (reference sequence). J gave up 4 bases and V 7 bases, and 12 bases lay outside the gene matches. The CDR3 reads CSVQPGLAGGGPDTQYF. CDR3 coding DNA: TGCAGTGTTCAACCGGGACTAGCGGGAGGAGGGCCAGATACGCAGTATTTT.

In nucleotides, the CDR3 is TGTGCCAGCCTGGGGGACAGGAACGACGAGCAGTACTTC. It translates to CASLGDRNDEQYF. The rearrangement joins TRBV25-1 to TRBJ2-7, with TRBD1 matching 8 bases. Germline V gene data show CDR1 as MGHDK and CDR2 as SYGVNS. The V segment lost 8 bases and the J segment 5 bases; nucleotides outside the gene matches: 8. The CDR3 is 13 residues long.

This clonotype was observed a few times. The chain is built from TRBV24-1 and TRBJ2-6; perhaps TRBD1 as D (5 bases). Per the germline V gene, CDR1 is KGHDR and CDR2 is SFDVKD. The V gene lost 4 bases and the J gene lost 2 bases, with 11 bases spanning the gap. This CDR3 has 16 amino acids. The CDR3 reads CATSESGNAGANVLTF. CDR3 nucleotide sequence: TGTGCCACCAGTGAATCAGGGAACGCTGGGGCCAACGTCCTGACTTTC.

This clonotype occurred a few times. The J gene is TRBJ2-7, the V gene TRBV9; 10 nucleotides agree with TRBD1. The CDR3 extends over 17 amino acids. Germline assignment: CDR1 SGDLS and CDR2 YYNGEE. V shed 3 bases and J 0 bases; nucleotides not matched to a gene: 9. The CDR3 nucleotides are TGTGCCAGCAGCGCATCGTCCGGGACAGGGGTCTCCTACGAGCAGTACTTC. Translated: CASSASSGTGVSYEQYF.

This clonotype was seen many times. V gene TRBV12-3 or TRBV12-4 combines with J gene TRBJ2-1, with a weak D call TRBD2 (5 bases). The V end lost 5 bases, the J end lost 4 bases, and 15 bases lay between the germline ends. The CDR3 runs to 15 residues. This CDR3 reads CASSLTLERYNEQFF. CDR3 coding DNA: TGTGCCAGCAGTCTAACCCTAGAGCGGTACAATGAGCAGTTCTTC.

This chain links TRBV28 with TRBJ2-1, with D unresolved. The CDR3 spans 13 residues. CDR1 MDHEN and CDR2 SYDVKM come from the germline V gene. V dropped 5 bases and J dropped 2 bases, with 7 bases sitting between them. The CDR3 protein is CASSPQTYNEQFF. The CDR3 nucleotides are TGTGCCAGCAGTCCTCAAACCTACAATGAGCAGTTCTTC.

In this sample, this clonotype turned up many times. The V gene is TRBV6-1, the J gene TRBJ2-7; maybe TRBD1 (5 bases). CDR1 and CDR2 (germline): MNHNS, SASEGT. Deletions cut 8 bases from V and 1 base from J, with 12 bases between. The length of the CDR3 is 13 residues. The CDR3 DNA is TGTGCCAGCGCGGTAGGGGATTCCTACGAGCAGTACTTC. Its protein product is CASAVGDSYEQYF.

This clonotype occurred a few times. The chain's CDR3 is CAIRATSGPGRETQYF. CDR3 DNA: TGTGCCATCAGGGCTACTAGCGGTCCGGGGCGGGAGACCCAGTACTTC. The V and J genes are TRBV10-3 and TRBJ2-5, with 8 nucleotides matching TRBD2. CDR3 length equals 16 residues. Germline V CDR1 and CDR2: ENHRY, SYGVKD. J lost 5 bases, V lost 6 bases, and 14 bases had no gene match.

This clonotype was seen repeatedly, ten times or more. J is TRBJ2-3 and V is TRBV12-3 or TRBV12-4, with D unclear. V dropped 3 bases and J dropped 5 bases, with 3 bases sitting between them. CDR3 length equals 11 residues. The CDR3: CASSFKDTQYF. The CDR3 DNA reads TGTGCCAGCAGTTTTAAAGATACGCAGTATTTT.

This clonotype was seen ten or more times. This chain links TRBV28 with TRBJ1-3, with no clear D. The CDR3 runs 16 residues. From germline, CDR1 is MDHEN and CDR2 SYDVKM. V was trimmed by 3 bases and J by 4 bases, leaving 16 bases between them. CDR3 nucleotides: TGTGCCAGCAGTTTTCAAGGGCCCAAGGGAGGAAACACCATATATTTT. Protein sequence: CASSFQGPKGGNTIYF.

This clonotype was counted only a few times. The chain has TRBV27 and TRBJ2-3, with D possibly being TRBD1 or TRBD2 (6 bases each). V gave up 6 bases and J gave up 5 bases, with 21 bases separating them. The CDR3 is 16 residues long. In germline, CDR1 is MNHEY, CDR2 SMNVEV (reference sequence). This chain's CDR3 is CASSPREGGRGDTQYF. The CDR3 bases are TGTGCCAGCAGCCCTCGGGAAGGGGGGCGTGGAGATACGCAGTATTTT.

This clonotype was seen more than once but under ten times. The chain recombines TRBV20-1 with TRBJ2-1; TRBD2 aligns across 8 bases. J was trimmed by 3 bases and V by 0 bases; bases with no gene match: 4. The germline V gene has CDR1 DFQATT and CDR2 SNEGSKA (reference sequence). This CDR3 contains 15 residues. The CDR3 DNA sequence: TGCAGTGCTAGAGATCGGGGGGGGAACTACAATGAGCAGTTCTTC. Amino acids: CSARDRGGNYNEQFF.

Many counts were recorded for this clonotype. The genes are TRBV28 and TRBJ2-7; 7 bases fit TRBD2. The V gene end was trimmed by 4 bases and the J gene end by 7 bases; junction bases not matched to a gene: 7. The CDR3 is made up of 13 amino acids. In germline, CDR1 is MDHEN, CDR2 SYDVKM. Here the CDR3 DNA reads TGTGCCAGCAGTTCAGGGACTACCGAGGAGCAGTACTTC. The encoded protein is CASSSGTTEEQYF. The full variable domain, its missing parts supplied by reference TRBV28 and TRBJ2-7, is DVKVTQSSRYLVKRTGEKVFLECVQDMDHENMFWYRQDPGLGLRLIYFSYDVKMKEKGDIPEGYSVSREKKERFSLILESASTNQTSMYLCASSSGTTEEQYFGPGTRLTVT.

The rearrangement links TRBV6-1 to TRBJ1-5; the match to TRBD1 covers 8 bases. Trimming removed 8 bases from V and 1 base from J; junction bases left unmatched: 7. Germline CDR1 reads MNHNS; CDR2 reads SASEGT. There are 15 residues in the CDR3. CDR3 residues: CASCAGGWSNQPQHF. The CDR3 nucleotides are TGTGCCAGCTGTGCAGGGGGCTGGAGCAATCAGCCCCAGCATTTT.

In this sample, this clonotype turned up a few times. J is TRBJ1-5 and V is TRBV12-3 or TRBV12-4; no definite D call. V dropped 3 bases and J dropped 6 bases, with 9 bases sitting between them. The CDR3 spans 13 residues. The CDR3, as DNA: TGTGCCAGCAGTTTTCGGATTGGTCAGCCCCAGCATTTT. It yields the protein CASSFRIGQPQHF.

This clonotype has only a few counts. The CDR3 reads CASSYRDSYSNQPQHF. CDR3 DNA sequence: TGTGCCAGCAGCTACCGGGACAGTTATAGCAATCAGCCCCAGCATTTT. The rearrangement links TRBV7-8 to TRBJ1-5; 7 nucleotides match TRBD1. Trimming removed 4 bases from V and 0 bases from J; junction bases left unmatched: 6. CDR1 SGHVS and CDR2 FQNEAQ come from the germline V gene. The CDR3 consists of 16 residues.

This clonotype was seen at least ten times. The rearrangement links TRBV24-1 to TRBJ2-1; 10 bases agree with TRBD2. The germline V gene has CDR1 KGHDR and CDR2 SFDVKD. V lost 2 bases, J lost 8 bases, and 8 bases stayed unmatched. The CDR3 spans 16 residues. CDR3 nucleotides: TGTGCCACCAGTGATTGGGCTAGCGGGAGCCCTGATGAGCAGTTCTTC. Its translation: CATSDWASGSPDEQFF.

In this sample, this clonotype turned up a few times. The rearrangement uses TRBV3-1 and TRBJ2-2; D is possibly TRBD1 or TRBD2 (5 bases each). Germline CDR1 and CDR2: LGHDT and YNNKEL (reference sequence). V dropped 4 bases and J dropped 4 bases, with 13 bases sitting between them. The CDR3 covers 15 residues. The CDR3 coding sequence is TGTGCCAGCAGCCTCCGGGGCGAGGGCACCGGGGAGCTGTTTTTT. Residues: CASSLRGEGTGELFF.

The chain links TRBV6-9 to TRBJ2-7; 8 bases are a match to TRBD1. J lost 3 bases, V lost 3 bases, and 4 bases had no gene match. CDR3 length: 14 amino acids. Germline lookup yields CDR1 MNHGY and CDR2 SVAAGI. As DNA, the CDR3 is TGTGCCAGCAGTTACTTAGGACAGGGCTACGAGCAGTACTTC. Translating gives CASSYLGQGYEQYF.

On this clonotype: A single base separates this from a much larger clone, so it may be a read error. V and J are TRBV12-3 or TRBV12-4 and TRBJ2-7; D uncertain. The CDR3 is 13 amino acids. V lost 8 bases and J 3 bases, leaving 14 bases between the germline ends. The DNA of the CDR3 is TGTGCCAGCGGTTCGGACCGATACTACGAGCAGTACTTC. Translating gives CASGSDRYYEQYF.

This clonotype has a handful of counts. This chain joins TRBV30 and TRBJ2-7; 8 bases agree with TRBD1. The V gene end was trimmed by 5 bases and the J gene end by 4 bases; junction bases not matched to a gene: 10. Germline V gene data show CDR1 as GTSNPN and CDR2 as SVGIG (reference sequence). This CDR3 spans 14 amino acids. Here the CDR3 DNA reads TGTGCCTGGGCCGCCGGACAGGGTTGGTACGAGCAGTACTTC. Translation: CAWAAGQGWYEQYF.

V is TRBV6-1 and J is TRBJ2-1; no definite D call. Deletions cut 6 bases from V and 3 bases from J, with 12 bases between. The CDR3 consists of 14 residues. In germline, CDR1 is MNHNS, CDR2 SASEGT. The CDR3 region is CASSSSGLYNEQFF. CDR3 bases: TGTGCCAGCAGCTCTTCTGGCCTCTACAATGAGCAGTTCTTC.

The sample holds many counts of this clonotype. The CDR3 DNA reads TGTGCCAGCACACCCGGGGACAGGGGATCCTACGAGCAGTACTTC. Encoded protein: CASTPGDRGSYEQYF. The rearrangement uses TRBV11-1 and TRBJ2-7, with 10 bases that match TRBD1. Per germline, CDR1 SGHAT and CDR2 FQDESV (reference sequence). V shed 7 bases and J 1 base; nucleotides not matched to a gene: 7. The CDR3 is 15 residues long.

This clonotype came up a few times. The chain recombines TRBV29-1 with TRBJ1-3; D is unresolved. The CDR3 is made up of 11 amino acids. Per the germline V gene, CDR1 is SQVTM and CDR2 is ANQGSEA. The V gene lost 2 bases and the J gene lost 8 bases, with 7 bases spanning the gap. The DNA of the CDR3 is TGCAGCGTTGAATGGGCGGACACCATATATTTT. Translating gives CSVEWADTIYF. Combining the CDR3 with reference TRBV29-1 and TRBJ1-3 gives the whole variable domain SAVISQKPSRDICQRGTSLTIQCQVDSQVTMMFWYRQQPGQSLTLIATANQGSEATYESGFVIDKFPISRPNLTFSTLTVSNMSPEDSSIYLCSVEWADTIYFGEGSWLTVV.